The T cell receptor beta chain under discussion was sequenced for a study of patients and donors after allogeneic stem cell transplantation. This clonotype appeared a few times. TCRdb fed the RT-PCR reads into MiXCR, producing one record per CDR3 protein. The sample shows approximately 200,000 distinct CDR3 sequences, 41% of them seen only once. This receptor was identified in a human donor who was either an allogeneic HSCT recipient or a stem cell or donor lymphocyte infusion donor (not recorded which). It is not recorded whose cells these are; they may come from a transplant donor. Source material: blood, either unsorted or a sorted T cell fraction (not recorded which).

CDR3: CSVTQRSSYEQYF. CDR3 DNA sequence: TGCAGCGTTACACAGCGAAGCTCCTACGAGCAGTACTTC. The chain combines TRBV29-1 with TRBJ2-7, with D unclear. The germline CDR1 and CDR2 sequences are SQVTM and ANQGSEA. The CDR3 runs to 13 residues. With 5 bases removed from V and 0 bases from J, the gap between germline ends came to 11 bases.